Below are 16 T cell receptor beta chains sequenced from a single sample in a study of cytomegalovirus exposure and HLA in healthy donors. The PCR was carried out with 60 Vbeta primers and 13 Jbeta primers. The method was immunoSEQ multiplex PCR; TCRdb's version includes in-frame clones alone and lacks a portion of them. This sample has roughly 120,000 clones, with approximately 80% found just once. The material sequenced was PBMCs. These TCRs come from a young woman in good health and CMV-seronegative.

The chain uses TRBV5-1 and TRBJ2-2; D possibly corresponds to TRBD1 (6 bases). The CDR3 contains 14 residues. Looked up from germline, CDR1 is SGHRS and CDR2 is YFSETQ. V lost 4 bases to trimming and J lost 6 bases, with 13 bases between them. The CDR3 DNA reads TGCGCCAGCAGCCAGGGGCGGGCGGCCGGGGAGCTGTTTTTT. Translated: CASSQGRAAGELFF.

The CDR3 reads CASSLGLGTLSSNTGELFF. CDR3 DNA sequence: TGTGCCAGCAGCTTAGGCCTGGGCACACTTAGTTCGAACACCGGGGAGCTGTTTTTT. The rearrangement uses TRBV7-8 and TRBJ2-2, with D hard to call. Per the germline V gene, CDR1 is SGHVS and CDR2 is FQNEAQ. V lost 1 base, J lost 0 bases, and 18 bases lay in between. The CDR3 sequence is 19 residues long.

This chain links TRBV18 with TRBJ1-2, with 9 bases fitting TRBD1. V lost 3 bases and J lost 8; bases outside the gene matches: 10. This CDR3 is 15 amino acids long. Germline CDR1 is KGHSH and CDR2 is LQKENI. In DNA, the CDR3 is TGTGCCAGCTCACCCGCTTCCGGGACAGGGAACGGCTACACCTTC. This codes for CASSPASGTGNGYTF.

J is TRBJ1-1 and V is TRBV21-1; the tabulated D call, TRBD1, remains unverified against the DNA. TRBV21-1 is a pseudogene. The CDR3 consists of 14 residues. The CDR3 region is CASTSDRVNTEAFF. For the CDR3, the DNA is TGTGCCAGCACCTCGGACAGGGTGAACACTGAAGCTTTCTTT.

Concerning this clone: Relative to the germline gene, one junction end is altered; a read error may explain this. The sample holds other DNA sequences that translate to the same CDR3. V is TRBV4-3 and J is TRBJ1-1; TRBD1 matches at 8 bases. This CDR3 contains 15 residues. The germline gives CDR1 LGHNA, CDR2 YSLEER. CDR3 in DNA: TGCGCTAGCAGCCAAGTTCTCACAGGGGGTGATGAAGCTTTCTTT. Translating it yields CASSQVLTGGDEAFF.

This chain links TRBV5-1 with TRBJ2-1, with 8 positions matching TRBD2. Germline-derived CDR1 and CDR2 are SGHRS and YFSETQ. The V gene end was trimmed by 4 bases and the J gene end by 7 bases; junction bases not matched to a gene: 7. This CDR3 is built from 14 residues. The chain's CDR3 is CASSILAGRNEQFF. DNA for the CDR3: TGCGCCAGCAGCATCCTAGCGGGTCGTAATGAGCAGTTCTTC.

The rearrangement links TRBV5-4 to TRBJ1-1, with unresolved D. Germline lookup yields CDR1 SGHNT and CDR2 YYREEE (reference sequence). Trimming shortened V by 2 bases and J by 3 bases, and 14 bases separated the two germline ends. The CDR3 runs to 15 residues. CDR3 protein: CASSFLSTKYTEAFF. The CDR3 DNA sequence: TGTGCCAGCAGCTTCCTCTCGACAAAGTACACTGAAGCTTTCTTT.

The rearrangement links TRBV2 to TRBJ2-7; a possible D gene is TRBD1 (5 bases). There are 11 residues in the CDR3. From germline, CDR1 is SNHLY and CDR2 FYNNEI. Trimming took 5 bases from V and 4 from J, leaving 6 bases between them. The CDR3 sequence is CASSRTYEQYF. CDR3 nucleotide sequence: TGTGCCAGCAGTCGGACATACGAGCAGTACTTC. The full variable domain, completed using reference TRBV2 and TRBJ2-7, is EPEVTQTPSHQVTQMGQEVILRCVPISNHLYFYWYRQILGQKVEFLVSFYNNEISEKSEIFDDQFSVERPDGSNFTLKIRSTKLEDSAMYFCASSRTYEQYFGPGTRLTVT.

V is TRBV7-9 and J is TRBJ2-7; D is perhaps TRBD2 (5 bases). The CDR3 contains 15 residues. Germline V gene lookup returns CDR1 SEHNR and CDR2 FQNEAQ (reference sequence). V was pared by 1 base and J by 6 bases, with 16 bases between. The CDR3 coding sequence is TGTGCCAGCAGCTTAGGAGGGTTCCTCTCCGGCGAGCAGTACTTC. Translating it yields CASSLGGFLSGEQYF.

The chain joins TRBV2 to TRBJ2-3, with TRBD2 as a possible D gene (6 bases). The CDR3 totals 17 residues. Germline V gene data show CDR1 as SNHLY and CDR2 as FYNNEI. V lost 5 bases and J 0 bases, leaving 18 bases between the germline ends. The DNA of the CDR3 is TGTGCCAGCAGTTTGTCCCCGCAGGAGGGGAGCACAGATACGCAGTATTTT. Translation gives CASSLSPQEGSTDTQYF.

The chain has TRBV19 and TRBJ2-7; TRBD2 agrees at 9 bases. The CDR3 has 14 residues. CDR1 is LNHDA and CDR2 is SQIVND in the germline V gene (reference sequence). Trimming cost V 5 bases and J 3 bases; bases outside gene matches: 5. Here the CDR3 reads CASSLTSGVYEQYF. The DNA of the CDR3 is TGTGCCAGTAGTTTGACTAGCGGAGTCTACGAGCAGTACTTC. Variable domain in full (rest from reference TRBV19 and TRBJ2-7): DGGITQSPKYLFRKEGQNVTLSCEQNLNHDAMYWYRQDPGQGLRLIYYSQIVNDFQKGDIAEGYSVSREKKESFPLTVTSAQKNPTAFYLCASSLTSGVYEQYFGPGTRLTVT.

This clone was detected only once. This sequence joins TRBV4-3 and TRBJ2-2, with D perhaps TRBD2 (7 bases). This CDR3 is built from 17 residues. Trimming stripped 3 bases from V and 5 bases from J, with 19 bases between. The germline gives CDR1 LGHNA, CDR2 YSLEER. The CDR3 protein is CASSHQYAGAGTGELFF. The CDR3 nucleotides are TGCGCCAGCAGCCACCAGTACGCGGGGGCTGGTACCGGGGAGCTGTTTTTT.

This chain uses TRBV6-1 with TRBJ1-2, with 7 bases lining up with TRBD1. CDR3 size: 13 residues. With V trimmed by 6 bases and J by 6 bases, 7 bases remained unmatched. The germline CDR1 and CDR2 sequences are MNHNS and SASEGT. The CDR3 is CASSGTERDGYTF. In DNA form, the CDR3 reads TGTGCCAGCAGCGGGACAGAGAGGGATGGCTACACCTTC.

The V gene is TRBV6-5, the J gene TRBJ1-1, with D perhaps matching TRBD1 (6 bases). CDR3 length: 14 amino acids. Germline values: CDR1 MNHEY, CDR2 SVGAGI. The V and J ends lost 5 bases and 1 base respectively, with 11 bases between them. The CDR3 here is CASSAGEGNTEAFF. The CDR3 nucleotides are TGTGCCAGCAGTGCAGGGGAAGGGAACACTGAAGCTTTCTTT.

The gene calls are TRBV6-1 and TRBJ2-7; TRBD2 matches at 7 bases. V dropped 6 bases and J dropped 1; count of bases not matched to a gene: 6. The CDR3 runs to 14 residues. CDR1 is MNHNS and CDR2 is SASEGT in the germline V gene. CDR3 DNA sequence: TGTGCCAGCAGCCGGGAGCGGGGTTCCTACGAGCAGTACTTC. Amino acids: CASSRERGSYEQYF.

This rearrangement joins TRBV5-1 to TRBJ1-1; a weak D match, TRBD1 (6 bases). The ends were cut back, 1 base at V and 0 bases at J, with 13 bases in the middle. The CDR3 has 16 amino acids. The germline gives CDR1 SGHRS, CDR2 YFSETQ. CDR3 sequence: CASSLRSTGMNTEAFF. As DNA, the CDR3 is TGCGCCAGCAGCTTGAGGTCGACAGGCATGAACACTGAAGCTTTCTTT.